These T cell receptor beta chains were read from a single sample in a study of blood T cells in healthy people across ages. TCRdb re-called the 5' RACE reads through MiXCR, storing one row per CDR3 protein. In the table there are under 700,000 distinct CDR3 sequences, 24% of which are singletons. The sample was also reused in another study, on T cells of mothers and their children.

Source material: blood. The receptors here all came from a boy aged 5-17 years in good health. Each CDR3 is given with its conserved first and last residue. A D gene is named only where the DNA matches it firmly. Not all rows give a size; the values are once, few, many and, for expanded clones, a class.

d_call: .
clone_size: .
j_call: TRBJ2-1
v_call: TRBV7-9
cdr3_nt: TGTGCCAGCAGCTTAGTGGGCCCAGGGAATGAGCAGTTCTTC
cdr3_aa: CASSLVGPGNEQFF

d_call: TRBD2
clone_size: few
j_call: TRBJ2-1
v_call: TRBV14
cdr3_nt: TGTGCCAGCCGCGGGGGGGCAAGGGCCTACAATGAGCAGTTCTTC
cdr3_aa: CASRGGARAYNEQFF

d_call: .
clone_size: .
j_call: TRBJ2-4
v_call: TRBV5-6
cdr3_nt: TGTGCCAGCAGCACACCCGGGACTGCCAAAAACATTCAGTACTTC
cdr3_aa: CASSTPGTAKNIQYF

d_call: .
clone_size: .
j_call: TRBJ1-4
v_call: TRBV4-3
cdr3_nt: TGCGCCAGCAGCCAAGGGGGGGGGAGGGGCGAAAAACTGTTTTTT
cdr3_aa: CASSQGGGRGEKLFF

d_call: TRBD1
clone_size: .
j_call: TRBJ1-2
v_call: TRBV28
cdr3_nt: TGTGCCAGCAGTTTGTGGGACAGCCCTAACTATGGCTACACCTTC
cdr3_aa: CASSLWDSPNYGYTF

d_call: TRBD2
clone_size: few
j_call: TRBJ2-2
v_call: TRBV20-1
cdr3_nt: TGCAGTGCTAGAGACGGACTAGCGGGAGGTGGTTTTCACACCGGGGAGCTGTTTTTT
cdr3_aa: CSARDGLAGGGFHTGELFF

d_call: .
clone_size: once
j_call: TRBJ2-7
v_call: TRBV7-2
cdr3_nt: TGTGCCAGCAGCTTTTTAGCCGTCTACGAGCAGTACTTC
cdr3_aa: CASSFLAVYEQYF

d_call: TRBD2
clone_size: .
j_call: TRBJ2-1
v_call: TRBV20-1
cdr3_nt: TGCAGTGCTAGAGAACTAGCGGGAGAATGGAATGAGCAGTTCTTC
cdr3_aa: CSARELAGEWNEQFF

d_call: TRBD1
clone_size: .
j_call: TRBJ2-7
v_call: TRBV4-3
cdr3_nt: TGCGCCAGCAGCCTCTCTGGACAGGGGGCCGGCGAGCAGTACTTC
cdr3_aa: CASSLSGQGAGEQYF

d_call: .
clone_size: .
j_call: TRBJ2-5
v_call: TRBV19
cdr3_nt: TGTGCCAGTAATCAAGGCCAAGAGACCCAGTACTTC
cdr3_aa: CASNQGQETQYF

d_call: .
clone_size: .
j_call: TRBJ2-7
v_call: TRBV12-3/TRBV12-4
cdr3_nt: TGTGCCAGCAGTTTTTCGACTACCGCCAGCGAGCAGTACTTC
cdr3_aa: CASSFSTTASEQYF

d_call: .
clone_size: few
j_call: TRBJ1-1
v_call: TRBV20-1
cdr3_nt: TGCAGTGCTAGAGATCCGTCTGCACACGGCTCGAACACTGAAGCTTTCTTT
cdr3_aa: CSARDPSAHGSNTEAFF

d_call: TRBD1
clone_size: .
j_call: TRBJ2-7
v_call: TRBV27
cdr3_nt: TGTGCCAGTAGGGAACCGGGACAGGGCTCCGAGCAGTACTTC
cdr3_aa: CASREPGQGSEQYF

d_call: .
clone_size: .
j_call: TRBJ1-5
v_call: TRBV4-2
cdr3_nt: TGTGCCAGCAGCCAAGGTGATAGGAGCAATCAGCCCCAGCATTTT
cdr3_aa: CASSQGDRSNQPQHF

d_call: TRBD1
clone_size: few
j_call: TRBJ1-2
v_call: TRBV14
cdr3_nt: TGTGCCAGCAGCTTCGGGAGGGGGCCTGGTGGCTACACCTTC
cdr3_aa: CASSFGRGPGGYTF

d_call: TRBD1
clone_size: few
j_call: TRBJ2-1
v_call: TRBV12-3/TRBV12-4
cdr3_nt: TGTGCCAGCAGTTTGGGACAGGCCCCCTACAATGAGCAGTTCTTC
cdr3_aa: CASSLGQAPYNEQFF

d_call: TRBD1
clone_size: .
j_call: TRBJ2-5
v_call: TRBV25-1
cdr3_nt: TGTGCCAGCAGTGCCCCAACGGGACAGGGGTCGCGGGAGCAGTACTTC
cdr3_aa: CASSAPTGQGSREQYF

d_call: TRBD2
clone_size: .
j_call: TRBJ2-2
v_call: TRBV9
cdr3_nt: TGTGCCAGCAGCGTAGTTCCTAGCGGGGCGAACACCGGGGAGCTGTTTTTT
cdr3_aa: CASSVVPSGANTGELFF

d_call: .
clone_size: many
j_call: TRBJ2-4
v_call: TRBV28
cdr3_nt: TGTGCCAGCAGTTTAACAGGTTTAGCCAAAAACATTCAGTACTTC
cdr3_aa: CASSLTGLAKNIQYF

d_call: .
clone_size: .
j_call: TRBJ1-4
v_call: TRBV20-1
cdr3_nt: TGCAGTGCGGCTGGGGCGGAGGAAAAACTGTTTTTT
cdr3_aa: CSAAGAEEKLFF

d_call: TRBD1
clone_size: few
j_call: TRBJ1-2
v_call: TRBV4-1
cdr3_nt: TGCGCCAGCAGCCAAGTGACAGGGTGGGACTATGGCTACACCTTC
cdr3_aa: CASSQVTGWDYGYTF